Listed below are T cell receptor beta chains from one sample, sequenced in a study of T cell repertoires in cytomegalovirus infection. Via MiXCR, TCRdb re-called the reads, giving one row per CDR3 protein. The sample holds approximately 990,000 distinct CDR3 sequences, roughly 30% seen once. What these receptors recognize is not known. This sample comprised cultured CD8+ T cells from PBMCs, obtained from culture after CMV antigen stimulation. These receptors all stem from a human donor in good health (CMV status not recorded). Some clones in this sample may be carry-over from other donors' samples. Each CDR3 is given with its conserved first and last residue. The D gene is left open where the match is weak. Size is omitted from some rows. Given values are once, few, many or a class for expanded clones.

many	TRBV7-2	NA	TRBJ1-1	TGTGCCAGCAGCTTAGGATTGGGGTCCGAAGCTTTCTTT	CASSLGLGSEAFF
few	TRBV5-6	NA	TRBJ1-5	TGTGCCAGCAGCTTGTGGAATAGCAATCAGCCCCAGCATTTT	CASSLWNSNQPQHF
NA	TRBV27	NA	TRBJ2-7	TGTGCCAGCAGATCGGGGGCCTCCTACGAGCAGTACTTC	CASRSGASYEQYF
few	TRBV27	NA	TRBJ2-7	TGTGCCAGCAGTTTATCCCGGGACCCCCGAGTCGAGCAGTACTTC	CASSLSRDPRVEQYF
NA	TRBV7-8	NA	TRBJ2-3	TGTGCCAGCAGCGAGAGGAGTTCAGATACGCAGTATTTT	CASSERSSDTQYF
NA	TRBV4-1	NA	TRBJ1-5	TGCGCCAGCAGCCGATATTCGGGGGGCAATCAGCCCCAGCATTTT	CASSRYSGGNQPQHF
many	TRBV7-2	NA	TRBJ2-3	TGTGCCAGCAGCTTATACGGGGACTCAACGGCAGATACGCAGTATTTT	CASSLYGDSTADTQYF
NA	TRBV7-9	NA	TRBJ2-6	TGTGCCAGCAGCTTAGGCTGGGTGTTCTACTCTGGGGCCAACGTCCTGACTTTC	CASSLGWVFYSGANVLTF
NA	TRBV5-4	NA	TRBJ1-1	TGTGCCAGCAGCCGGAGCCCGGGACGCACTGAAGCTTTCTTT	CASSRSPGRTEAFF
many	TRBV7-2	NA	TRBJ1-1	TGTGCCAGCAGCTTAGAGCTTATCTTAGGGGCTTTCTTT	CASSLELILGAFF
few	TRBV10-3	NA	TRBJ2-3	TGTGCCATCACCCCGGGGATCGCAGATACGCAGTATTTT	CAITPGIADTQYF
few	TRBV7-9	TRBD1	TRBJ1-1	TGTGCCAGCAGCTTTGGGGACAGGGCCGACACTGAAGCTTTCTTT	CASSFGDRADTEAFF
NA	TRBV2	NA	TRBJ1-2	TGTGCCAGCAGTGAGGTGGACCAGGGTGGTGATGGCTACACCTTC	CASSEVDQGGDGYTF
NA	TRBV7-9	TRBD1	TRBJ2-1	TGTGCCAGCAGCTACTACGGGACAGGGGATGTTGAGCAGTTCTTC	CASSYYGTGDVEQFF
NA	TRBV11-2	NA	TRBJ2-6	TGTGCCAGCTTAACGAAAGTGGGGGGGGCCAACGTCCTGACTTTC	CASLTKVGGANVLTF
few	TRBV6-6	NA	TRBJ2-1	TGTGCCAGCAGTTACTTAGAGGGTCGATTCTCCTACAATGAGCAGTTCTTC	CASSYLEGRFSYNEQFF
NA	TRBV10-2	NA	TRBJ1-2	TGCGCCAGCACTACGGGACGGGGAGTTGGCTACACCTTC	CASTTGRGVGYTF
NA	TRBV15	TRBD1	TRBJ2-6	TGTGCCACCAGGGGGACAGGGGGCGCGTTGGACGGTGCTGGGGCCAACGTCCTGACTTTC	CATRGTGGALDGAGANVLTF
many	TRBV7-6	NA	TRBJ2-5	TGTGCCAGCAGCTTAGGGAGGGTCCAAGAGACCCAGTACTTC	CASSLGRVQETQYF
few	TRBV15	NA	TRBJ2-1	TGTGCCACCAGCAGAGTCGGGGAGTACCTTTACAATGAGCAGTTCTTC	CATSRVGEYLYNEQFF
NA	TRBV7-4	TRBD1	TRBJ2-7	TGTGCCAGCACAGGACAGGTGACCTACGAGCAGTACTTC	CASTGQVTYEQYF
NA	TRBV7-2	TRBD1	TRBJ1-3	TGTGCCAGCAGCTCTCCCGGGACAGTCCCTGGAAACACCATATATTTT	CASSSPGTVPGNTIYF
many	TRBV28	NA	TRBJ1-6	TGTGCCAGCAGTAGCGACCTGAGCTCCTATAATTCACCCCTCCACTTT	CASSSDLSSYNSPLHF
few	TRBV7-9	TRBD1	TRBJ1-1	TGTGCCAGCAGCTTTCAGGGGGCAATGGAAGCTTTCTTT	CASSFQGAMEAFF
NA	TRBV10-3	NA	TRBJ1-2	TGTGCCATCAGTGAGTCCTCGGGAAAATATGGCTACACCTTC	CAISESSGKYGYTF
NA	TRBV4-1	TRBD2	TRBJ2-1	TGCGCCAGCAGCCAAGATTACGCGGGGGGCCTCAATGAGCAGTTCTTC	CASSQDYAGGLNEQFF
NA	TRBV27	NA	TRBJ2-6	TGTGCCAGCAGTTTTTGGACAAGGGGGTCAGGGGCCAACGTCCTGACTTTC	CASSFWTRGSGANVLTF
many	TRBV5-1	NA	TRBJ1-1	TGCGCCAGCAGCGCGGAAGCAACACCCCGAGGTTTGGAAGCTTTCTTT	CASSAEATPRGLEAFF
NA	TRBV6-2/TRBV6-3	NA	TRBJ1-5	TGTGCCAGCAGTTACTCGAGACAGCAGGGGATGGGTCAGCCCCAGCATTTT	CASSYSRQQGMGQPQHF
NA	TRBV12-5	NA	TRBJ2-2	TGTGCTAGTGGTCCGCCTGGGGGGACGAACACCGGGGAGCTGTTTTTT	CASGPPGGTNTGELFF
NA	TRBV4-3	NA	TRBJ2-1	TGCGCCAGCAGCCAAGACACAGACTCCTACAATGAGCAGTTCTTC	CASSQDTDSYNEQFF
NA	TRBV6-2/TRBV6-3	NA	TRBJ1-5	TGTGCCAGCAGTTATCTCCAGGAGAATCAGCCCCAGCATTTT	CASSYLQENQPQHF
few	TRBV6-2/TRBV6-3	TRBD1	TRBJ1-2	TGTGCCAGCAGTTACACCAGGACAGGACCCCTTGGCTACACCTTC	CASSYTRTGPLGYTF
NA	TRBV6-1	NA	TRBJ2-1	TGTGCCAGCAGTGAACCGGGCTCCTACAATGAGCAGTTCTTC	CASSEPGSYNEQFF
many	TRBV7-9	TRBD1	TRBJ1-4	TGTGCCAGCAGCTCCCGAAAGGGGGCTGTTCGAGAAAAACTGTTTTTT	CASSSRKGAVREKLFF
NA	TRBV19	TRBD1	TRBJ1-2	TGTGCCACCCAGAATCCGGCAGGGGGCCCTCCTGGGTATGGCTACACCTTC	CATQNPAGGPPGYGYTF
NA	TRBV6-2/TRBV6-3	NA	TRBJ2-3	TGTGCCAGCAGTTACACCGAATGGCCTCGGCGGCAGGGGAACACAGATACGCAGTATTTT	CASSYTEWPRRQGNTDTQYF
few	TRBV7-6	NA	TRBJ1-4	TGTGCCAGCAGCTTAGGGGGGGCCTCGGATGAAAAACTGTTTTTT	CASSLGGASDEKLFF
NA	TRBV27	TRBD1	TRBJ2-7	TGTGCCAGCAGATTACGACAGGGGGCGCACGAGCAGTACTTC	CASRLRQGAHEQYF
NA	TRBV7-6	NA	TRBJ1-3	TGTGCCAGCAGCTTACAAGACTCTGGAAACACCATATATTTT	CASSLQDSGNTIYF
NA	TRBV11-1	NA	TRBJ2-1	TGTGCCAGCAGCTTAGTCCTTGCACAGGAGTTTAGTGAGCAGTTCTTC	CASSLVLAQEFSEQFF
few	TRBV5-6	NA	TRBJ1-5	TGTGCCAGCAGCCACGGACAGCCTTCTAGCAATCAGCCCCAGCATTTT	CASSHGQPSSNQPQHF
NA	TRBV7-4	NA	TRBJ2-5	TGTGCCAACAGTCCTCCTGATATTCAAGAGACCCAGTACTTC	CANSPPDIQETQYF
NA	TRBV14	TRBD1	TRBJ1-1	TGTGCCAGCAGCCCGTTTGGGACAGGGTTCAACACTGAAGCTTTCTTT	CASSPFGTGFNTEAFF
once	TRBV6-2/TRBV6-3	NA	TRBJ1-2	TGTGCCAGCAGTTACTCGAGTCCTTCCTATGGCTACACCTTC	CASSYSSPSYGYTF
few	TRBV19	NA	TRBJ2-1	TGTGCCAGTACCCTCGGAGGGGGCAATGAGCAGTTCTTC	CASTLGGGNEQFF
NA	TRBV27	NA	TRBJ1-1	TGTGCCAGCAGTACGCCGGAAAGGGGCTTATTTGAAGCTTTCTTT	CASSTPERGLFEAFF
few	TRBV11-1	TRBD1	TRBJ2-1	TGTGCCAGCAGCCGAATAGGCCCGGGACAGGGATACAATGAGCAGTTCTTC	CASSRIGPGQGYNEQFF
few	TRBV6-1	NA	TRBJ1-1	TGTGCCAGCAGTGAGGACAGAGGGAACACTGAAGCTTTCTTT	CASSEDRGNTEAFF
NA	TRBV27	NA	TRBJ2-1	TGTGCCAGCAGTTTATCGAAGTCCAGGGTCAATGAGCAGTTCTTC	CASSLSKSRVNEQFF
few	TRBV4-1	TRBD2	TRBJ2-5	TGCGCCAGCAGCCCGGGACTAGTGGGGGGCATATACCAAGAGACCCAGTACTTC	CASSPGLVGGIYQETQYF
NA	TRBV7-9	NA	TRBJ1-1	TGTGCCAGCAGCCCCCGTCAAAAGGACCCGGGGAACACTGAAGCTTTCTTT	CASSPRQKDPGNTEAFF
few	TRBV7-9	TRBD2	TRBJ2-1	TGTGCCAGCAGCCGTTTGGGACTAGCGGGGGGGCTGTACAATGAGCAGTTCTTC	CASSRLGLAGGLYNEQFF
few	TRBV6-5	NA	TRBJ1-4	TGTGCCAGCAAGGGACCGTTCGATGAAAAACTGTTTTTT	CASKGPFDEKLFF
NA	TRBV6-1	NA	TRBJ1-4	TGTGCCAGCGGGACTTTAGGAATCGAAAAACTGTTTTTT	CASGTLGIEKLFF
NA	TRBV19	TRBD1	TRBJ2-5	TGTGCCAGTAGTATTTTGGACAGGGTAGAAGAGACCCAGTACTTC	CASSILDRVEETQYF
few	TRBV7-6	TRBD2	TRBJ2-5	TGTGCCAGCGGCGGGGGGCCGGGCCTTATGTCACAAGAGACCCAGTACTTC	CASGGGPGLMSQETQYF
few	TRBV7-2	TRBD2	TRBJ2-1	TGTGCCAGCAGCCCAACTAGCGGGGGATATTACTACAATGAGCAGTTCTTC	CASSPTSGGYYYNEQFF
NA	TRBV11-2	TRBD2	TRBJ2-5	TGTGCCAGCAGCTGGACTAGCGGGGGGACCCAAGAGACCCAGTACTTC	CASSWTSGGTQETQYF